This TCR beta chain was observed in a study of CD8 T cells in ankylosing spondylitis. CDR3 size: 13 residues. The germline CDR1 and CDR2 sequences are SGHRS and YFSETQ. Preparation of TCR beta libraries was done by quantitative 5'-RACE with molecular barcodes. MiXCR was run by TCRdb on the 5' RACE reads, yielding one entry per CDR3 protein. Found here are 700,000 to 850,000 distinct CDR3 sequences, about 10% of them singletons; the top ten hold roughly 0.51%. This clonotype was seen repeatedly, ten times or more. The target antigen is unknown. The junction shows a germline mismatch at one end, possibly a read error. Findings of the study overall: A TCR beta motif of fewer than ten highly homologous variants seemed to mark ankylosing spondylitis blood. The study looked at matched synovial fluid samples from ankylosing spondylitis patients. Disease-linked clones were reported to be significantly enriched there. In synovial fluid and blood from reactive arthritis, some motif variants were previously reported.

The gene calls are TRBV5-1 and TRBJ2-1, with no clear D. Specimen: blood, either unsorted or a sorted T cell fraction (not recorded which). This clonotype originated in a male donor with ankylosing spondylitis. The DNA for the CDR3 is TGTGCCAGCAGCTTAGGTAGAAACAATGAGCAGTTCTTC. Its protein product is CASSLGRNNEQFF.